Listed below are T cell receptor beta chains from one sample, sequenced in a study of neurological immune-mediated disorders. TCRdb called the 5' RACE reads again in MiXCR, with one record for every CDR3 protein. The data contain roughly 49,000 distinct CDR3 sequences, roughly 13% of them seen just once; the ten biggest clones take up around 10%. Sequenced sample: PBMCs. These receptors were obtained from a male donor with HTLV-1-associated myelopathy (HAM/TSP). Both conserved end residues are part of each CDR3. A D gene is named only where the DNA matches it firmly. Clone size is stated in some rows and not others, as once, few, many or a class when expanded.

j_gene: TRBJ1-6; abundance: many; v_gene: TRBV4-3; d_gene: TRBD1; CDR3aa: CASSLFRTGGSDNSPLHF; CDR3nt: TGCGCCAGCAGCCTATTTCGGACAGGGGGTTCGGATAATTCACCCCTCCACTTT
j_gene: TRBJ2-2; abundance: many; v_gene: TRBV5-1; d_gene: TRBD1; CDR3aa: CASRYGQGAAGELFF; CDR3nt: TGCGCCAGCCGCTATGGACAGGGAGCTGCCGGGGAGCTGTTTTTT
j_gene: TRBJ2-7; abundance: many; v_gene: TRBV27; d_gene: TRBD2; CDR3aa: CASTPLPRGGYEQYF; CDR3nt: TGTGCCAGCACTCCCCTCCCGCGGGGGGGGTACGAGCAGTACTTC
j_gene: TRBJ1-1; abundance: many; v_gene: TRBV12-3/TRBV12-4; d_gene: TRBD1; CDR3aa: CASSPSGTGSTEAFF; CDR3nt: TGTGCCAGCAGTCCTTCCGGGACAGGGTCCACTGAAGCTTTCTTT
j_gene: TRBJ2-2; abundance: many; v_gene: TRBV29-1; d_gene: NA; CDR3aa: CSVIGLENTGELFF; CDR3nt: TGCAGCGTTATAGGTCTAGAAAACACCGGGGAGCTGTTTTTT
j_gene: TRBJ2-7; abundance: NA; v_gene: TRBV19; d_gene: NA; CDR3aa: CVSGAGHEQYF; CDR3nt: TGTGTCAGTGGGGCAGGGCACGAGCAGTACTTC
j_gene: TRBJ2-3; abundance: many; v_gene: TRBV11-2; d_gene: NA; CDR3aa: CASSLGGREGDTQYF; CDR3nt: TGTGCCAGCAGCTTAGGGGGCAGGGAAGGAGATACGCAGTATTTT
j_gene: TRBJ1-5; abundance: many; v_gene: TRBV9; d_gene: NA; CDR3aa: CASSADYGNQPQHF; CDR3nt: TGTGCCAGCAGCGCCGACTATGGCAATCAGCCCCAGCATTTT
j_gene: TRBJ1-6; abundance: many; v_gene: TRBV29-1; d_gene: TRBD1; CDR3aa: CSVVTGGYNSPLHF; CDR3nt: TGCAGCGTCGTTACAGGGGGTTATAATTCACCCCTCCACTTT
j_gene: TRBJ1-1; abundance: many; v_gene: TRBV5-6; d_gene: NA; CDR3aa: CASSFVNTEAFF; CDR3nt: TGTGCCAGCAGCTTTGTCAACACTGAAGCTTTCTTT
j_gene: TRBJ1-3; abundance: many; v_gene: TRBV12-3/TRBV12-4; d_gene: NA; CDR3aa: CASSLSDSGNTIYF; CDR3nt: TGTGCCAGCAGCCTCTCGGACTCTGGAAACACCATATATTTT
j_gene: TRBJ2-3; abundance: NA; v_gene: TRBV5-1; d_gene: NA; CDR3aa: CASSLGGRSADTQYF; CDR3nt: TGCGCCAGCAGCTTGGGGGGAAGGTCGGCAGATACGCAGTATTTT
j_gene: TRBJ2-3; abundance: many; v_gene: TRBV5-6; d_gene: NA; CDR3aa: CASSFSRGGTDTQYF; CDR3nt: TGTGCCAGCAGCTTTAGCAGGGGGGGCACAGATACGCAGTATTTT
j_gene: TRBJ1-1; abundance: many; v_gene: TRBV28; d_gene: NA; CDR3aa: CASSQTSEAFF; CDR3nt: TGTGCCAGCAGCCAGACATCTGAAGCTTTCTTT
j_gene: TRBJ1-2; abundance: many; v_gene: TRBV29-1; d_gene: NA; CDR3aa: CSVEGLDYGYTF; CDR3nt: TGCAGCGTTGAAGGTTTGGACTATGGCTACACCTTC
j_gene: TRBJ1-3; abundance: many; v_gene: TRBV6-5; d_gene: NA; CDR3aa: CATGRLGDTIYF; CDR3nt: TGTGCCACCGGGAGACTGGGAGACACCATATATTTT
j_gene: TRBJ1-5; abundance: many; v_gene: TRBV20-1; d_gene: NA; CDR3aa: CSASPKTASNQPQHF; CDR3nt: TGCAGTGCTAGTCCTAAGACAGCTAGCAATCAGCCCCAGCATTTT
j_gene: TRBJ2-1; abundance: many; v_gene: TRBV5-1; d_gene: TRBD2; CDR3aa: CASSLGGTSGEQFF; CDR3nt: TGCGCCAGCAGCTTGGGCGGGACTAGCGGAGAGCAGTTCTTC
j_gene: TRBJ2-2; abundance: many; v_gene: TRBV5-1; d_gene: TRBD1; CDR3aa: CASSFADRGRELFF; CDR3nt: TGCGCCAGCAGCTTCGCGGACAGGGGCCGGGAGCTGTTTTTT
j_gene: TRBJ2-7; abundance: NA; v_gene: TRBV5-1; d_gene: NA; CDR3aa: CASSLVTVTNEQYF; CDR3nt: TGCGCCAGCAGCTTGGTGACAGTCACCAACGAGCAGTACTTC
j_gene: TRBJ2-3; abundance: many; v_gene: TRBV7-2; d_gene: TRBD2; CDR3aa: CASSLRGGFTDTQYF; CDR3nt: TGTGCCAGCAGCCTCCGGGGGGGATTCACAGATACGCAGTATTTT
j_gene: TRBJ1-1; abundance: many; v_gene: TRBV2; d_gene: NA; CDR3aa: CASSELGGNTEAFF; CDR3nt: TGTGCCAGCAGTGAATTGGGGGGGAACACTGAAGCTTTCTTT
j_gene: TRBJ2-3; abundance: many; v_gene: TRBV5-1; d_gene: TRBD2; CDR3aa: CASSFFLAGGPGDTQYF; CDR3nt: TGCGCCAGCAGCTTTTTCTTAGCGGGGGGGCCCGGAGATACGCAGTATTTT
j_gene: TRBJ2-4; abundance: many; v_gene: TRBV5-1; d_gene: TRBD1; CDR3aa: CASSLGTGTVAKNIQYF; CDR3nt: TGCGCCAGCAGCTTGGGGACAGGGACTGTTGCCAAAAACATTCAGTACTTC
j_gene: TRBJ2-1; abundance: many; v_gene: TRBV2; d_gene: NA; CDR3aa: CASSDQVYGNEQFF; CDR3nt: TGTGCCAGCAGTGATCAAGTCTACGGCAATGAGCAGTTCTTC
j_gene: TRBJ1-2; abundance: many; v_gene: TRBV27; d_gene: NA; CDR3aa: CASSLGRPQGVGYGYTF; CDR3nt: TGTGCCAGCAGCCTGGGGCGCCCTCAAGGGGTCGGGTATGGCTACACCTTC
j_gene: TRBJ1-3; abundance: few; v_gene: TRBV10-2; d_gene: TRBD1; CDR3aa: CASRGGLQGNTIYF; CDR3nt: TGCGCCAGCAGAGGGGGCTTGCAAGGAAACACCATATATTTT
j_gene: TRBJ2-5; abundance: once; v_gene: TRBV28; d_gene: NA; CDR3aa: CASSFYICSGVSLAGVEETQYF; CDR3nt: NA